The clone carrying this TCR beta chain was detected many times. The data originate from a study of neurological immune-mediated disorders. V shed 6 bases and J 7 bases; nucleotides not matched to a gene: 11. The CDR3 contains 15 residues. From germline, CDR1 is MDHEN and CDR2 SYDVKM. Each CDR3 protein is one row after TCRdb ran MiXCR on the 5' RACE reads. The sample includes 75,000 to 95,000 distinct CDR3 sequences, under 20% of them seen just once. Input material: PBMCs. The source of this sequence is a middle-aged woman in good health. The chain employs TRBV28 and TRBJ2-2; 7 positions match TRBD1. The CDR3 spells CASSKYGQAVGELFF. CDR3 DNA: TGTGCCAGCAGCAAATATGGACAGGCGGTCGGGGAGCTGTTTTTT.